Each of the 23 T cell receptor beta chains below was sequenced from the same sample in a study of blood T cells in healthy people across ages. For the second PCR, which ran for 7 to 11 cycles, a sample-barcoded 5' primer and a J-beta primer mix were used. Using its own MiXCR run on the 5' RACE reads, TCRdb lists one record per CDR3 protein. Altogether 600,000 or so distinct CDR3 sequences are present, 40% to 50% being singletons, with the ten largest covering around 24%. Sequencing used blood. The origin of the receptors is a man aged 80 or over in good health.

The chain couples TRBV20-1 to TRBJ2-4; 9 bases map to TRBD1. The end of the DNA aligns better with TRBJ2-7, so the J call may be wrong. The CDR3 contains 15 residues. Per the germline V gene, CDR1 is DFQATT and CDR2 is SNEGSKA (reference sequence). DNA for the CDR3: TGCAGTGCTAGAGACGAGAGACAGGGGGCCTACGAGCAGTACTTC. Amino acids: CSARDERQGAYEQYF.

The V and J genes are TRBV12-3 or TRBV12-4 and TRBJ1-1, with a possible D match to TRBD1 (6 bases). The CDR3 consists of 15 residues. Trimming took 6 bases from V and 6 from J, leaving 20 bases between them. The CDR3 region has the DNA TGTGCCAGCAGGATCGTACAGGCTACAGGGTCTGAAGCTTTCTTT. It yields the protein CASRIVQATGSEAFF.

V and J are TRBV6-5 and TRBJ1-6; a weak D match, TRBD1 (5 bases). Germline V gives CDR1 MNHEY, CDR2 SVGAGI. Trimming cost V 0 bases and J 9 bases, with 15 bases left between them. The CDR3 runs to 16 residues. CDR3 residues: CASSYSRTSGTSPLHF. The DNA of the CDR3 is TGTGCCAGCAGTTACTCCCGGACAAGTGGAACTTCACCCCTCCACTTT.

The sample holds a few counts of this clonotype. CDR3 loop: CATSATVGSYEQYF. DNA for the CDR3: TGTGCCACCTCGGCGACAGTGGGGTCCTACGAGCAGTACTTC. This chain links TRBV27 with TRBJ2-7, with TRBD1 as a possible D gene (5 bases). Germline V CDR1 and CDR2: MNHEY, SMNVEV (reference sequence). V lost 10 bases, J lost 1 base, and 17 bases lay in between. The CDR3 extends over 14 amino acids.

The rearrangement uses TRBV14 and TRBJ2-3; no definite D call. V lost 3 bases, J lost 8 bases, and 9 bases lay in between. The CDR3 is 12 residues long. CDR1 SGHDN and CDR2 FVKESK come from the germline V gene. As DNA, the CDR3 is TGTGCCAGCAGCCAGCCCAGCCGTACGCAGTATTTT. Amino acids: CASSQPSRTQYF.

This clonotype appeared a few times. CDR3 in DNA: TGCAGCGGCAGACTGAACACTGAAGCTTTCTTT. Amino acid sequence: CSGRLNTEAFF. The V gene is TRBV29-1, the J gene TRBJ1-1; D call uncertain. The CDR3 has 11 amino acids. The germline V gene has CDR1 SQVTM and CDR2 ANQGSEA. The V gene lost 7 bases and the J gene lost 0 bases, with 6 bases spanning the gap.

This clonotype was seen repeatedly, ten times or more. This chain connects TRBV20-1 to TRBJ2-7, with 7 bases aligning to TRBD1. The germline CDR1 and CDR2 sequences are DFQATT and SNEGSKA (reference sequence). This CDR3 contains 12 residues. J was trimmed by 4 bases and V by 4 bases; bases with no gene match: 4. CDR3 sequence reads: CSAKDREYEQYF. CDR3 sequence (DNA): TGCAGTGCTAAAGACAGGGAATACGAGCAGTACTTC.

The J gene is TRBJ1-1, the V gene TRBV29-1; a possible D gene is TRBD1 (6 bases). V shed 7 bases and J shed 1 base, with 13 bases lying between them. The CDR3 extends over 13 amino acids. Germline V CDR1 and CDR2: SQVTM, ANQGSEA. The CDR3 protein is CSAKQDRNTEAFF. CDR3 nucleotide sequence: TGCAGCGCCAAGCAGGACAGGAACACTGAAGCTTTCTTT.

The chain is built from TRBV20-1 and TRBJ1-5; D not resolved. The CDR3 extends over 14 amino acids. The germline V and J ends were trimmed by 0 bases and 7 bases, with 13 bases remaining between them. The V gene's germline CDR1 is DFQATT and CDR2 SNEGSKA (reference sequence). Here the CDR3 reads CSARESAGEQPQHF. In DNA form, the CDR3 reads TGCAGTGCTAGAGAGTCGGCTGGCGAACAGCCCCAGCATTTT.

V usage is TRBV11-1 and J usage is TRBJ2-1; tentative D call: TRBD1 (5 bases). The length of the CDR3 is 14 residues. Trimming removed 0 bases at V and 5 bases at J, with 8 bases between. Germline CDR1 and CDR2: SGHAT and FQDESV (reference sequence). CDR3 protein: CASSLAGRDNEQFF. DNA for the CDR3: TGTGCCAGCAGCTTAGCAGGCAGGGACAATGAGCAGTTCTTC.

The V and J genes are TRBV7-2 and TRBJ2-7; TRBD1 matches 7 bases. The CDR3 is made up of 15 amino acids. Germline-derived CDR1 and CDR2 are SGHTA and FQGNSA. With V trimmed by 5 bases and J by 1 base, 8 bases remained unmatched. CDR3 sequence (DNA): TGTGCCAGCAGCCCCCGGGACAGACTTTCCTACGAGCAGTACTTC. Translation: CASSPRDRLSYEQYF.

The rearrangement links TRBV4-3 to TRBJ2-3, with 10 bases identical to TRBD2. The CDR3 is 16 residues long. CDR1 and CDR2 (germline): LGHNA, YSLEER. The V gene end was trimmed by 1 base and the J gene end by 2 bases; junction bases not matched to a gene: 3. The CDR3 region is CASSQGSGGDTDTQYF. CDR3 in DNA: TGCGCCAGCAGCCAAGGCAGCGGGGGGGACACAGATACGCAGTATTTT.

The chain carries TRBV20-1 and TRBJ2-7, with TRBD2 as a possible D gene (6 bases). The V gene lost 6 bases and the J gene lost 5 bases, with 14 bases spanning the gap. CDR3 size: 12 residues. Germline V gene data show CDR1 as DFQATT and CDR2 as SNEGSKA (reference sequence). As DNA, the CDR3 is TGCAGTGCGGGGGGTCACGAGGACGAGCAGTACTTC. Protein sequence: CSAGGHEDEQYF.

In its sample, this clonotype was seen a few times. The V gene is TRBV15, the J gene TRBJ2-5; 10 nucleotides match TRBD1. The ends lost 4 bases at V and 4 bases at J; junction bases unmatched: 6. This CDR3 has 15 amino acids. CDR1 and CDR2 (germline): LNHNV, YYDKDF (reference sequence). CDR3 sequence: CATSKDRGLGETQYF. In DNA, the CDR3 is TGTGCCACCAGCAAAGACAGGGGGCTAGGAGAGACCCAGTACTTC. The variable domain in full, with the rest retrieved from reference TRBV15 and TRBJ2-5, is DAMVIQNPRYQVTQFGKPVTLSCSQTLNHNVMYWYQQKSSQAPKLLFHYYDKDFNNEADTPDNFQSRRPNTSFCFLDIRSPGLGDTAMYLCATSKDRGLGETQYFGPGTRLLVL.

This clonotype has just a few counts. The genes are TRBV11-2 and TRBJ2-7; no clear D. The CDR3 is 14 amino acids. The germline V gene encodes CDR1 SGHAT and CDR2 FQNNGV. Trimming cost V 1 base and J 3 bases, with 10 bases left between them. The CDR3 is CASSLGAVLYEQYF. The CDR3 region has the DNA TGTGCCAGCAGCTTAGGCGCGGTCCTCTACGAGCAGTACTTC.

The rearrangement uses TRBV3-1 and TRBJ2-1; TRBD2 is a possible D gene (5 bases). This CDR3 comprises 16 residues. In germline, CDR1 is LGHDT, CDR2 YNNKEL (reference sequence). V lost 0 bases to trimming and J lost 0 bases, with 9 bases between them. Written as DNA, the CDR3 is TGTGCCAGCAGCCAAGAACTAGATACCTCCTACAATGAGCAGTTCTTC. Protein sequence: CASSQELDTSYNEQFF.

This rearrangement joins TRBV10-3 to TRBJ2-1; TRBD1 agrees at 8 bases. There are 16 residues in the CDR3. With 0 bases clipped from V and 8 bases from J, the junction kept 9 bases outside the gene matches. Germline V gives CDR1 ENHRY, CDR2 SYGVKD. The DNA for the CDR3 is TGTGCCATCAGTGAGTCGGGGCAGGGGGCAAACCATGAGCAGTTCTTC. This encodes CAISESGQGANHEQFF.

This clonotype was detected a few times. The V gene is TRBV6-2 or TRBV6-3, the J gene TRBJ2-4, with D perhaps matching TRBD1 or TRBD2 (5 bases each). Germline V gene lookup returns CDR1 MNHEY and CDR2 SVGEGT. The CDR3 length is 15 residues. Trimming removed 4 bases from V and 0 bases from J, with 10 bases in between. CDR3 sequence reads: CASSFRELAKNIQYF. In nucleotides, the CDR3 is TGTGCCAGCAGTTTCAGGGAGCTAGCCAAAAACATTCAGTACTTC.

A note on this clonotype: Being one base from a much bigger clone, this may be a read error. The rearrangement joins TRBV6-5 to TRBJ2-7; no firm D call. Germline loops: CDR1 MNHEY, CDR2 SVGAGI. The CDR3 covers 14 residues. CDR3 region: CAGSYSKSGREQYF. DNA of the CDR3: TGTGCCGGCAGTTACTCTAAAAGTGGGCGCGAGCAGTACTTC.

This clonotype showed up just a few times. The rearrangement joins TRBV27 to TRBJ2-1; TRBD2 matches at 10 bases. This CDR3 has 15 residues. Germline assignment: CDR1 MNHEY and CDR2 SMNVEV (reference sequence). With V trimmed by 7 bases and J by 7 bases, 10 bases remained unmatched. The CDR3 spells CASIQAGGPNNEQFF. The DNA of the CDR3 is TGTGCCAGCATTCAAGCGGGAGGGCCTAATAATGAGCAGTTCTTC.

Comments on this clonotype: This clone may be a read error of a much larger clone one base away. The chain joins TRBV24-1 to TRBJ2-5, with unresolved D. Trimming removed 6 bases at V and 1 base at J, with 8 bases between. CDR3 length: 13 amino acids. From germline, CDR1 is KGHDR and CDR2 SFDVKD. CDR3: CATSSPGQETQYF. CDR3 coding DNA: TGTGCCACCAGTTCCCCCGGCCAAGAGACCCAGTACTTC.

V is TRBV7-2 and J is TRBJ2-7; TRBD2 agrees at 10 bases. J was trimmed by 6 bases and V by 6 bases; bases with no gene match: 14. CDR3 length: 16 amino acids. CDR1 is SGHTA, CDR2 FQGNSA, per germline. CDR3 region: CASRQNPVLAGSEQYF. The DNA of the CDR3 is TGTGCCAGCAGACAAAACCCGGTACTAGCGGGAAGCGAGCAGTACTTC.

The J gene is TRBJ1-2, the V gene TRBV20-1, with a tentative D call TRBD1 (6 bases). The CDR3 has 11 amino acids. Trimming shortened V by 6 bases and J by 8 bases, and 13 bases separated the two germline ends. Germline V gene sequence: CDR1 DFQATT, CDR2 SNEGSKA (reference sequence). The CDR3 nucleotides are TGCAGTGCAAAACAGGGTAACGGCTACACCTTC. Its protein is CSAKQGNGYTF.